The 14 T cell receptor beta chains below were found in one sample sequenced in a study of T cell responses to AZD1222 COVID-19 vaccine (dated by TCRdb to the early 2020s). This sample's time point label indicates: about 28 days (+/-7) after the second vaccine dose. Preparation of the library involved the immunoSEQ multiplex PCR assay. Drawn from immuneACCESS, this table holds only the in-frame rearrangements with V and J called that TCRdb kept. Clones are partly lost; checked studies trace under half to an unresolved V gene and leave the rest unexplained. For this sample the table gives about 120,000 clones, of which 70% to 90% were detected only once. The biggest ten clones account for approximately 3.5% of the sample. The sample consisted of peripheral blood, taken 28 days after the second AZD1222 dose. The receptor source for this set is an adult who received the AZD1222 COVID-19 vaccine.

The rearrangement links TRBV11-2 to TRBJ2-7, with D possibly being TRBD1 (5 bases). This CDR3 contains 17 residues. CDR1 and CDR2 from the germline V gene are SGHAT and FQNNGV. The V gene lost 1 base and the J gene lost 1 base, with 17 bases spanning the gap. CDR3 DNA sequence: TGTGCCAGCAGCTTAGGTTCCTATCCCGACAGTTCCTACGAGCAGTACTTC. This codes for CASSLGSYPDSSYEQYF.

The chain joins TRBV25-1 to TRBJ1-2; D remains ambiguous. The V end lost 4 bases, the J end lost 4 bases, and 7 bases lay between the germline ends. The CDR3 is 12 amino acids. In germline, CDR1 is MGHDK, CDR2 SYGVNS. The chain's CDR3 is CASSGDIYGYTF. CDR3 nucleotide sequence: TGTGCCAGCAGTGGGGATATCTATGGCTACACCTTC.

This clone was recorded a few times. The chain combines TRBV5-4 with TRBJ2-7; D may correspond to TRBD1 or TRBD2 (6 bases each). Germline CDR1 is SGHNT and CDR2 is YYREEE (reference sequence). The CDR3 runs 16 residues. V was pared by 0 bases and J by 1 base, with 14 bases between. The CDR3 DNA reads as TGTGCCAGCAGCTTGGCGGGGGCGCGTAAGTCCTACGAGCAGTACTTC. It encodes CASSLAGARKSYEQYF.

Here the CDR3 reads CASSHQDGWYQETQYF. The DNA for the CDR3 is TGTGCCAGCAGCCACCAGGACGGTTGGTACCAAGAGACCCAGTACTTC. The V and J genes are TRBV28 and TRBJ2-5, with D hard to call. Trimming left V 6 bases short and J 0 bases short, with 17 bases between. Germline CDR1 is MDHEN and CDR2 is SYDVKM. The CDR3 covers 16 residues.

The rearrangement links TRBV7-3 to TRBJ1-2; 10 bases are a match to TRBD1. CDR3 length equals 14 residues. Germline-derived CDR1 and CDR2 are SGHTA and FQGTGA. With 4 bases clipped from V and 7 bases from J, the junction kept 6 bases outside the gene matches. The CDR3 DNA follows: TGTGCCAGCAGCTCTCCCGGGACAGGGGTTGGCTACACCTTC. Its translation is CASSSPGTGVGYTF. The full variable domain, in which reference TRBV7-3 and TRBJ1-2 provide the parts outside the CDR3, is GAGVSQTPSNKVTEKGKYVELRCDPISGHTALYWYRQSLGQGPEFLIYFQGTGAADDSGLPNDRFFAVRPEGSVSTLKIQRTERGDSAVYLCASSSPGTGVGYTFGSGTRLTVV.

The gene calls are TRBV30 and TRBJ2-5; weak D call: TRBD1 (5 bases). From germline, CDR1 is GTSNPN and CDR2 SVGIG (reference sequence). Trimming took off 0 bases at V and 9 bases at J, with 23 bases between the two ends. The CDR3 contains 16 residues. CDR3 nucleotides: TGTGCCTGGAGTGTTATGATCGAGACAGTAAAAGTAGCCCAGTACTTC. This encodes CAWSVMIETVKVAQYF.

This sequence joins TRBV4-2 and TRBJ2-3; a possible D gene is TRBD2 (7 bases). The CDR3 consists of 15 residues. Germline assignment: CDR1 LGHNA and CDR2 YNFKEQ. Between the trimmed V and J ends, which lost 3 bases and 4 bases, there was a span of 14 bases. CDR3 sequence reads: CASSQEGGAADTQYF. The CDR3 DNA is TGTGCCAGCAGCCAGGAGGGGGGGGCGGCAGATACGCAGTATTTT.

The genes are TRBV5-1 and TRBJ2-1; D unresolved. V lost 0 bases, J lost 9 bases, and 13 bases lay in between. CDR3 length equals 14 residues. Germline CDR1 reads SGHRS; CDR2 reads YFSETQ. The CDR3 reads CASSLGKGISEQFF. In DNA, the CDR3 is TGCGCCAGCAGCTTGGGAAAGGGAATCTCTGAGCAGTTCTTC.

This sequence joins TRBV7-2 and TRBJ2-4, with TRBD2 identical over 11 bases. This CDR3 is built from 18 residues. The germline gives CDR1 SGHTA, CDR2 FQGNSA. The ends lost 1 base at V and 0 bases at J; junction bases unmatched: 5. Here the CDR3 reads CASSLVGLAAPAKNIQYF. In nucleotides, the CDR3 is TGTGCCAGCAGCTTAGTGGGACTAGCGGCGCCAGCCAAAAACATTCAGTACTTC.

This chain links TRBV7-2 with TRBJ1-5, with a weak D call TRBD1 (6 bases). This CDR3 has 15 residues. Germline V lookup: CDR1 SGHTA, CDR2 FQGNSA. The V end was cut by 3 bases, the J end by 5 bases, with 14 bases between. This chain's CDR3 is CASSFGQMGDQPQHF. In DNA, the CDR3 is TGTGCCAGCAGCTTTGGACAGATGGGCGATCAGCCCCAGCATTTT.

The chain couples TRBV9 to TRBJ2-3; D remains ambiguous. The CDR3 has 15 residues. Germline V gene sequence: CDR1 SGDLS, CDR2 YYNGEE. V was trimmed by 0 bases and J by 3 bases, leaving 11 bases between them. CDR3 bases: TGTGCCAGCAGCGTAGTGCCTAGTGGGACAGATACGCAGTATTTT. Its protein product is CASSVVPSGTDTQYF. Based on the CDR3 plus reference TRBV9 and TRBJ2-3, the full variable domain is DSGVTQTPKHLITATGQRVTLRCSPRSGDLSVYWYQQSLDQGLQFLIQYYNGEERAKGNILERFSAQQFPDLHSELNLSSLELGDSALYFCASSVVPSGTDTQYFGPGTRLTVL.

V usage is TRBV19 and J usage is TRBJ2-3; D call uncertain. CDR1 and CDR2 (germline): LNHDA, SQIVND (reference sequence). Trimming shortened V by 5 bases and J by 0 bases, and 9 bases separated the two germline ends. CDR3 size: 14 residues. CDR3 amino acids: CASSRSLSTDTQYF. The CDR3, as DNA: TGTGCCAGTAGTCGGTCCTTAAGCACAGATACGCAGTATTTT.

The CDR3 region has the DNA TGTGCCACCAGCGGACTAACGTTCGGGGCTCACTACGAGCAGTACTTC. Protein product: CATSGLTFGAHYEQYF. The rearrangement links TRBV15 to TRBJ2-7, with D tentatively TRBD2 (6 bases). The CDR3 length is 16 residues. CDR1 LNHNV and CDR2 YYDKDF come from the germline V gene (reference sequence). The V end lost 5 bases, the J end lost 3 bases, and 20 bases lay between the germline ends.

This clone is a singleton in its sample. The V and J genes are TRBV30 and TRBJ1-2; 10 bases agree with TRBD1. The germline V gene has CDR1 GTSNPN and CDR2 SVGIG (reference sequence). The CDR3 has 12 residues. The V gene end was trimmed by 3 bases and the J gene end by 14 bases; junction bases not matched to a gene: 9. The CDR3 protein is CAWSGTGEEGTF. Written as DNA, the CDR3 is TGTGCCTGGAGCGGGACAGGGGAAGAGGGGACCTTC.